This is a list of T cell receptor beta chains from one sample in a study of early T cells in non-severe SARS-CoV-2 infection. In TCRdb, the 5' RACE reads were re-called with MiXCR into one record per CDR3 protein. Of about 97,000 distinct CDR3 sequences listed, around 10% are singletons. The source was whole blood, collected at baseline. The receptors were gathered from an adult who was a healthcare worker with PCR-confirmed SARS-CoV-2 infection or an uninfected control (not recorded which). Both conserved end residues are part of each CDR3. A D gene is named only where the DNA matches it firmly. The listing skips clone size in some rows; elsewhere it reads once, few, many or a size class.

>TRBD1|TRBV20-1|TRBJ1-1|few
CSARDDGRGLVEAFF
TGCAGTGCTAGAGATGATGGCAGGGGGCTGGTTGAAGCTTTCTTT
>.|TRBV30|TRBJ1-5|many
CALEGTGEQPQHF
TGTGCCCTGGAAGGGACGGGAGAGCAGCCCCAGCATTTT
>.|TRBV12-5|TRBJ1-1|many
CASGLAPKQGGANTEAFF
TGTGCTAGTGGTTTGGCGCCTAAACAGGGAGGGGCGAACACTGAAGCTTTCTTT
>.|TRBV20-1|TRBJ2-1|many
CSALGILSYNEQFF
TGCAGTGCTCTAGGCATCCTCTCCTACAATGAGCAGTTCTTC
>.|TRBV11-2|TRBJ2-1|many
CASSPPPQNNEQFF
TGTGCCAGCAGCCCTCCCCCCCAAAACAATGAGCAGTTCTTC
>.|TRBV20-1|TRBJ1-1|.
CSATDPQGDGTEAFF
TGCAGTGCTACGGATCCACAGGGTGATGGGACTGAAGCTTTCTTT
>.|TRBV5-6|TRBJ2-3|few
CASSLEAVGSTDTQYF
TGTGCCAGCAGCTTGGAAGCGGTCGGAAGCACAGATACGCAGTATTTT
>.|TRBV20-1|TRBJ2-3|few
CSARDPRSGYSTDTQYF
TGCAGTGCTAGAGATCCTCGGTCGGGATACAGCACAGATACGCAGTATTTT
>TRBD2|TRBV28|TRBJ2-3|.
CASSGQLAVISTDTQYF
TGTGCCAGCAGTGGCCAGCTAGCGGTAATTAGCACAGATACGCAGTATTTT
>.|TRBV24-1|TRBJ2-7|many
CATSDFSHLGRSDEQYF
TGTGCCACCAGTGATTTCTCACACCTAGGGCGCTCGGACGAGCAGTACTTC
>TRBD2|TRBV10-3|TRBJ2-1|.
CAISEWLADHNEQFF
TGTGCCATCAGTGAGTGGCTAGCGGACCACAATGAGCAGTTCTTC
>.|TRBV29-1|TRBJ2-7|.
CSVKLEYSYEQYF
TGCAGCGTTAAGTTGGAATACTCCTACGAGCAGTACTTC
>.|TRBV6-2/TRBV6-3|TRBJ1-5|few
CASRPGVDNQPQHF
TGTGCCAGCAGGCCAGGGGTGGACAATCAGCCCCAGCATTTT
>.|TRBV30|TRBJ2-7|many
CAWSLEYEQYF
TGTGCCTGGAGTCTGGAATACGAGCAGTACTTC
>TRBD2|TRBV5-1|TRBJ2-1|.
CASRTGTSITEQFF
TGCGCCAGCAGAACCGGGACTAGCATTACTGAGCAGTTCTTC
>.|TRBV7-3|TRBJ2-1|few
CASSTAGTPYNEQFF
TGTGCCAGCAGCACGGCCGGGACCCCCTACAATGAGCAGTTCTTC
>TRBD2|TRBV19|TRBJ2-3|few
CASSRTSGYTDTQYF
TGTGCCAGTAGTAGGACTAGCGGGTACACAGATACGCAGTATTTT
>TRBD2|TRBV4-1|TRBJ2-7|.
CASSQVPASGLYEQYF
TGCGCCAGCAGCCAAGTTCCCGCTAGCGGCTTATACGAGCAGTACTTC
>.|TRBV9|TRBJ2-1|few
CASSSSDLGNEQFF
TGTGCCAGCAGCTCGTCCGATCTAGGCAATGAGCAGTTCTTC
>.|TRBV7-2|TRBJ2-3|.
CASSLAAVGSSTDTQYF
TGTGCCAGCAGCTTAGCAGCGGTCGGTTCTAGCACAGATACGCAGTATTTT
>TRBD2|TRBV18|TRBJ2-7|many
CASSPAPGGAYEQYF
TGTGCCAGCTCACCTGCCCCGGGAGGTGCCTACGAGCAGTACTTC
>TRBD1|TRBV20-1|TRBJ1-6|few
CSALPGQGPYNSPLHF
TGCAGTGCTCTTCCGGGACAGGGTCCCTATAATTCACCCCTCCACTTT
>.|TRBV7-2|TRBJ1-1|many
CASSFSGTEAFF
TGTGCCAGCAGCTTCTCGGGGACTGAAGCTTTCTTT
>TRBD2|TRBV19|TRBJ2-1|few
CASSTKRGIYNEQFF
TGTGCCAGTAGTACGAAGCGGGGCATCTACAATGAGCAGTTCTTC
>.|TRBV9|TRBJ1-1|few
CASSVQGNTEAFF
TGTGCCAGCAGCGTTCAGGGGAACACTGAAGCTTTCTTT
>TRBD1|TRBV28|TRBJ2-7|many
CASSGQGLNEQYF
TGTGCCAGCAGTGGACAGGGGCTTAACGAGCAGTACTTC
>.|TRBV6-1|TRBJ1-1|many
CASKEGPNTEAFF
TGTGCCAGCAAGGAGGGGCCGAACACTGAAGCTTTCTTT
>TRBD2|TRBV5-1|TRBJ2-4|.
CASSVTSGGNIQYF
TGCGCCAGCAGCGTGACTAGCGGGGGAAACATTCAGTACTTC
>.|TRBV10-1|TRBJ2-7|.
CASSLVGGAADEQYF
TGCGCCAGCAGTCTGGTGGGGGGAGCAGCGGACGAGCAGTACTTC
>TRBD2|TRBV5-4|TRBJ2-5|few
CASSLRLAGEETQYF
TGTGCCAGCAGCTTGAGACTAGCGGGGGAAGAGACCCAGTACTTC
>TRBD2|TRBV7-9|TRBJ2-1|many
CASSLTSGFHNEQFF
TGTGCCAGCAGCTTGACTAGCGGGTTCCACAATGAGCAGTTCTTC
>TRBD2|TRBV29-1|TRBJ2-2|.
CSVYLAGNLGELFF
TGCAGCGTCTATCTAGCGGGGAACCTCGGGGAGCTGTTTTTT
>.|TRBV7-2|TRBJ2-1|.
CASSPPPAADNQFF
TGTGCCAGCAGCCCTCCCCCGGCGGCAGATAACCAGTTCTTC
>.|TRBV5-1|TRBJ2-3|few
CASSLVLDHTDTQYF
TGCGCCAGCAGCTTGGTCCTAGACCACACAGATACGCAGTATTTT
>.|TRBV11-3|TRBJ2-3|many
CASSKAASTDTQYF
TGTGCCAGCAGCAAAGCGGCTAGCACAGATACGCAGTATTTT
>TRBD2|TRBV28|TRBJ2-3|.
CASKTGGPSDTQYF
TGTGCCAGCAAAACGGGAGGGCCCTCAGATACGCAGTATTTT
>.|TRBV4-1|TRBJ2-1|.
CARDTRHSGVNEQFF
TGCGCCAGGGACACCCGACACTCAGGGGTCAATGAGCAGTTCTTC
>.|TRBV20-1|TRBJ2-1|.
CSARDLRGARVSEQFF
TGCAGTGCTAGAGATTTAAGGGGGGCGCGTGTCAGTGAGCAGTTCTTC
>.|TRBV18|TRBJ2-3|.
CASSPPDTQYF
TGTGCCAGCTCACCACCAGATACGCAGTATTTT
>.|TRBV7-3|TRBJ2-2|.
CASSLGGAGNTGELFF
TGTGCCAGCAGCCTGGGAGGTGCTGGGAACACCGGGGAGCTGTTTTTT
>.|TRBV30|TRBJ1-2|many
CAWSADSNYGYTF
TGTGCCTGGAGCGCCGACAGTAACTATGGCTACACCTTC
>TRBD2|TRBV5-5|TRBJ2-1|few
CASSLLAGGNWGEQFF
TGTGCCAGCAGCTTGTTAGCGGGAGGAAACTGGGGTGAGCAGTTCTTC